This TCR beta chain was recorded in a study of CD8 T cells in ankylosing spondylitis. Germline V gene lookup returns CDR1 SGHAT and CDR2 FQNNGV. The V gene end was trimmed by 3 bases and the J gene end by 4 bases; junction bases not matched to a gene: 4. The CDR3 length is 15 residues. Generation of TCR beta libraries employed quantitative 5'-RACE incorporating molecular barcodes. TCRdb reanalysed the 5' RACE reads using MiXCR and keeps one entry per CDR3 protein. This table holds about 160,000 distinct CDR3 sequences, around 17% found once. This clonotype was found many times. The target antigen is unknown. Points from the study as a whole: Significantly higher representation of disease-linked clones was reported for matched ankylosing spondylitis synovial fluid. Disease-linked clones were found to be CD8+ and relatively rare in peripheral blood. What appeared characteristic of ankylosing spondylitis blood was a TCR beta motif of under 10 highly homologous variants.

This receptor was taken from a male donor with ankylosing spondylitis or in good health (not recorded which). The specimen was blood, either unsorted or a sorted T cell fraction (not recorded which). V and J are TRBV11-2 and TRBJ2-4, with 9 bases lining up with TRBD1. In DNA form, the CDR3 reads TGTGCCAGCAGCTTCCAGACAGGGGGGAAAAACATTCAGTACTTC. Translation gives CASSFQTGGKNIQYF.